What follows are 2 T cell receptor beta chains derived from one specimen sequenced in a study of molecular identifiers for immune sequencing clone quantification. TCRdb redid the calling of the PCR reads with MiXCR, one entry per CDR3 protein. The table lists about 640,000 distinct CDR3 sequences, just under 20% of them singletons. Sequencing input: naive CD8+ T cells from blood, with Jurkat cell RNA spiked in. The subset is: FACS-sorted CD8+CD4-CCR7+CD45RA+ naive T cells. These receptors were collected from a human donor in good health. Some libraries in this study had Jurkat cell RNA spiked in.

This clonotype occurred many times. V usage is TRBV19 and J usage is TRBJ2-3, with D possibly matching TRBD2 (7 bases). The germline CDR1 and CDR2 sequences are LNHDA and SQIVND (reference sequence). The ends were cut back, 5 bases at V and 2 bases at J, with 20 bases in the middle. This CDR3 has 17 residues. The CDR3 DNA sequence: TGTGCCAGTAGTCCGGAGGGGGGGGCACGGGCCACAGATACGCAGTATTTT. This encodes CASSPEGGARATDTQYF.

This clonotype has a count of ten or more. The chain uses TRBV13 and TRBJ2-5; no reliable D call. V was cut by 2 bases and J by 4 bases, with 11 bases left in between. Germline CDR1 reads PRHDT; CDR2 reads FYEKMQ (reference sequence). This CDR3 is 14 amino acids long. The CDR3 nucleotides read TGTGCCAGCAGCTTACGGCAGCTACTAGAGACCCAGTACTTC. Residues: CASSLRQLLETQYF.